The 18 T cell receptor beta chains below were found in one sample sequenced in a study of human T cells and chemical hapten exposure. Using its own MiXCR run on the RACE reads, TCRdb lists one record per CDR3 protein. This sample has some 53,000 distinct CDR3 sequences, with about 10% found just once. Time point given: patch test 1, 2 weeks after DPC sensitization. Treatment specified: therapeutic diphenylcyclopropenone sensitization with weekly scalp DPC. Unseparated into fractions, whole blood served as the source from which total RNA was extracted. The sample here was whole blood, taken in connection with sensitization to the hapten diphenylcyclopropenone (DPC). The receptors originated from a woman aged 35 to 49 with alopecia areata. Some clones in this sample may be carry-over from other donors' samples.

This clonotype was seen just once. A read error is possible here, since a much larger clone lies one base away. The chain couples TRBV12-3 or TRBV12-4 to TRBJ1-5, with a possible D match to TRBD1 (6 bases). V was pared by 11 bases and J by 2 bases, with 16 bases between. The CDR3 length is 14 residues. CDR3 sequence: CAGNPTGGNQPQHF. CDR3 sequence (DNA): TGTGCCGGCAACCCGACAGGCGGCAATCAGCCCCAGCATTTT.

The gene calls are TRBV28 and TRBJ1-5; 7 bases agree with TRBD1. This CDR3 has 13 residues. Germline CDR1 and CDR2: MDHEN and SYDVKM. J was trimmed by 1 base and V by 8 bases; bases with no gene match: 2. CDR3 region: CASQGDSNQPQHF. CDR3 nucleotide sequence: TGTGCCAGCCAGGGGGACAGCAATCAGCCCCAGCATTTT.

The V gene is TRBV2, the J gene TRBJ1-6; D unresolved. With 4 bases removed from V and 8 bases from J, the gap between germline ends came to 6 bases. The CDR3 loop spans 12 amino acids. Germline V gives CDR1 SNHLY, CDR2 FYNNEI. CDR3 DNA: TGTGCCAGCAGTGCGGAGTATTCACCCCTCCACTTT. This codes for CASSAEYSPLHF.

This chain joins TRBV5-5 and TRBJ2-4; perhaps D is TRBD1 or TRBD2 (5 bases each). CDR1 SGHKS and CDR2 YYEKEE come from the germline V gene (reference sequence). CDR3 length: 16 residues. V was trimmed by 4 bases and J by 0 bases, leaving 14 bases between them. This CDR3 reads CASSRQSGRAKNIQYF. The DNA of the CDR3 is TGTGCCAGCAGCCGTCAGTCGGGGCGAGCCAAAAACATTCAGTACTTC.

V gene TRBV2 combines with J gene TRBJ2-1; D gene unclear. This CDR3 has 11 residues. The V and J ends lost 5 bases and 6 bases respectively, with 5 bases between them. CDR1 is SNHLY, CDR2 FYNNEI, per germline. CDR3 sequence reads: CASSTANEQFF. In DNA form, the CDR3 reads TGTGCCAGCAGTACGGCCAATGAGCAGTTCTTC.

This clonotype was seen many times. CDR3 DNA: TGCGCCAGCAGCCAGGGCTCAAGGCGAATCTACGAGCAGTACTTC. Translation gives CASSQGSRRIYEQYF. This chain joins TRBV4-1 and TRBJ2-7; D is ambiguous. V dropped 3 bases and J dropped 3 bases, with 15 bases sitting between them. This CDR3 contains 15 residues. CDR1 is MGHRA and CDR2 is YSYEKL in the germline V gene.

The chain is built from TRBV20-1 and TRBJ2-1; 8 positions match TRBD2. The junction had 5 bases not matched to a gene; V was cut back by 3 bases and J by 4 bases. This CDR3 contains 14 residues. Germline V gives CDR1 DFQATT, CDR2 SNEGSKA (reference sequence). The CDR3 region is CSASSGVNYNEQFF. The CDR3 DNA is TGCAGTGCTAGTAGCGGGGTCAATTACAATGAGCAGTTCTTC.

This clonotype was recorded a few times. The gene calls are TRBV7-2 and TRBJ2-4; TRBD1 agrees at 12 bases. Germline V gives CDR1 SGHTA, CDR2 FQGNSA. The CDR3 runs 15 residues. After removal of 3 bases from V and 6 bases from J, the junction contained 3 bases not matched to a gene. The CDR3 sequence: CASSLGQGAGNIQYF. In DNA, the CDR3 is TGTGCCAGCAGCTTGGGACAGGGGGCAGGAAACATTCAGTACTTC.

On this clonotype: Just one base apart from a much larger clone, this may be a read error. The rearrangement links TRBV5-1 to TRBJ2-2, with 10 bases fitting TRBD2. The ends lost 0 bases at V and 8 bases at J; junction bases unmatched: 7. Per germline, CDR1 SGHRS and CDR2 YFSETQ. The CDR3 is 16 residues long. CDR3 DNA: TGCGCCAGCAGCTTGGTCGCCCTAGCGGGGGCTGGGGAGCTGTTTTTT. Translated, it gives CASSLVALAGAGELFF.

As for this clonotype: A much larger clone is a single base away; this may be a read error. V usage is TRBV4-1 and J usage is TRBJ2-7; maybe TRBD2 (6 bases). Germline lookup yields CDR1 MGHRA and CDR2 YSYEKL. V shed 3 bases and J shed 8 bases, with 14 bases lying between them. The CDR3 spans 13 residues. The CDR3 nucleotides are TGCGCCAGCAGCCACGGCGGGACCTTCAAGCAGTACTTC. Its translation: CASSHGGTFKQYF.

The rearrangement links TRBV28 to TRBJ1-2; D remains unclear. The CDR3 contains 19 residues. Germline CDR1 is MDHEN and CDR2 is SYDVKM. Trimming removed 0 bases at V and 0 bases at J, with 20 bases between. DNA of the CDR3: TGTGCCAGCAGTTTATGGGCGGAAGGCAGTCCGGAGTCTAACTATGGCTACACCTTC. Translating gives CASSLWAEGSPESNYGYTF.

This clonotype has ten or more counts. This chain joins TRBV7-9 and TRBJ1-1; no reliable D call. The CDR3 is 12 residues long. Germline V gene lookup returns CDR1 SEHNR and CDR2 FQNEAQ (reference sequence). Trimming stripped 1 base from V and 11 bases from J, with 11 bases between. CDR3 coding DNA: TGTGCCAGCAGCTTAGTTTACAGTTGGGCTTTCTTT. This translates into CASSLVYSWAFF.

This clonotype was picked up many times. V gene TRBV9 combines with J gene TRBJ1-5; no firm D call. The ends were cut back, 1 base at V and 4 bases at J, with 6 bases in the middle. CDR1 and CDR2 from the germline V gene are SGDLS and YYNGEE. The CDR3 length is 13 residues. The DNA of the CDR3 is TGTGCCAGCAGCGTAAGTCTTAATCAGCCCCAGCATTTT. Translated, it gives CASSVSLNQPQHF.

The chain has TRBV29-1 and TRBJ2-2; D uncertain. The CDR3 sequence is 13 residues long. Trimming left V 2 bases short and J 5 bases short, with 9 bases between. CDR1 is SQVTM, CDR2 ANQGSEA, per germline. The DNA of the CDR3 is TGCAGCGTTGAAAGAACCGAGACCGGGGAGCTGTTTTTT. The encoded protein is CSVERTETGELFF.

This chain links TRBV4-1 with TRBJ1-1, with D possibly TRBD1 on 6 matching bases. Germline lookup yields CDR1 MGHRA and CDR2 YSYEKL. V was shortened by 4 bases and J by 7 bases, with 16 bases between the two germline ends. This CDR3 is built from 14 residues. The CDR3 sequence: CASSPQGGIYEAFF. The CDR3 DNA follows: TGCGCCAGCAGCCCCCAAGGGGGTATATATGAAGCTTTCTTT.

The J gene is TRBJ2-5, the V gene TRBV5-1; 8 bases agree with TRBD1. CDR1 is SGHRS and CDR2 is YFSETQ in the germline V gene. This CDR3 has 14 residues. Unmatched junction bases numbered 7, after V lost 4 bases and J lost 5 bases. CDR3 sequence: CASSGGQVDETQYF. DNA for the CDR3: TGCGCCAGCAGCGGGGGACAGGTCGACGAGACCCAGTACTTC.

This clonotype was observed a few times. The chain recombines TRBV29-1 with TRBJ2-1, with a weak D call TRBD2 (7 bases). V was pared by 6 bases and J by 13 bases, with 19 bases between. The CDR3 runs 12 residues. In germline, CDR1 is SQVTM, CDR2 ANQGSEA. CDR3 sequence reads: CSVGGGALLQFF. As DNA, the CDR3 is TGCAGCGTGGGGGGGGGCGCCCTCCTCCAGTTCTTC.

The chain has TRBV14 and TRBJ2-3; unclear D gene. There are 15 residues in the CDR3. Germline values: CDR1 SGHDN, CDR2 FVKESK. V gave up 4 bases and J gave up 3 bases, with 14 bases separating them. The CDR3 loop is CASSPYGLGTDTQYF. The CDR3 DNA is TGTGCCAGCAGCCCCTACGGCCTAGGGACAGATACGCAGTATTTT.